This T cell receptor beta chain was recorded in a study of T-cell reconstitution after alpha-beta-depleted transplantation in children. Trimming shortened V by 3 bases and J by 4 bases, and 13 bases separated the two germline ends. This CDR3 has 15 amino acids. CDR1 and CDR2 (germline): ENHRY, SYGVKD. A library of TCRbeta sequences, prepared with unique molecular identifiers, was generated. TCRdb called the PCR reads again in MiXCR, with one record for every CDR3 protein. Among 440,000 or so distinct CDR3 sequences listed, under 13% were seen once. This TCR came from a human donor who donated a stem cell graft to a child with acute myeloid leukemia. The rearrangement joins TRBV10-3 to TRBJ2-1; tentatively, D is TRBD2 (7 bases). The material sequenced was PBMCs from the stem cell graft donor, taken from the stem cell graft. CDR3 DNA sequence: TGTGCCATCAGTGACCCCGGGGGGCTTTACAATGAGCAGTTCTTC. Amino acids: CAISDPGGLYNEQFF.